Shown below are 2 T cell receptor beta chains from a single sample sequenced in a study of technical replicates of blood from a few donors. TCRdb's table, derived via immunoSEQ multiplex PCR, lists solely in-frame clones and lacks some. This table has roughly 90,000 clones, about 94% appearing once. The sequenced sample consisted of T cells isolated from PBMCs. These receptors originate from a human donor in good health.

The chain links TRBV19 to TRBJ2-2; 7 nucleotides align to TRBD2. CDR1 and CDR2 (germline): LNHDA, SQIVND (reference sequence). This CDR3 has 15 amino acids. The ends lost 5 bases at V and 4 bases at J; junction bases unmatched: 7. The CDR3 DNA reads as TGTGCCAGTAGTTTCCGACTAGCACCCACCGGGGAGCTGTTTTTT. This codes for CASSFRLAPTGELFF. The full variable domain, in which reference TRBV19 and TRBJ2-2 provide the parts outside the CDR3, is DGGITQSPKYLFRKEGQNVTLSCEQNLNHDAMYWYRQDPGQGLRLIYYSQIVNDFQKGDIAEGYSVSREKKESFPLTVTSAQKNPTAFYLCASSFRLAPTGELFFGEGSRLTVL.

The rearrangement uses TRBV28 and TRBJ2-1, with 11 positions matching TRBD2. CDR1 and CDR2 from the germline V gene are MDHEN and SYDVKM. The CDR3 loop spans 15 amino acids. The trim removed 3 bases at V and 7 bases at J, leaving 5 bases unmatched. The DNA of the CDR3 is TGTGCCAGCAGTTTTCTAGCGGGAGGAGTGAATGAGCAGTTCTTC. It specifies CASSFLAGGVNEQFF.